Presented here are 20 T cell receptor beta chains from one specimen sequenced in a study of T cells in Graves' hyperthyroidism and ophthalmopathy. RNA transcripts provided the source from which TCR beta CDR3 regions were amplified. The study used the HTBI primer set for a first-round RT-PCR of the TCR CDR3. TCRdb re-analysed the multiplex PCR reads in MiXCR, keeping a single row per CDR3 protein. Of hundreds of thousands of distinct CDR3 sequences in the sample, approximately 15% are singletons; the top ten hold about 13%. The source material was blood. The receptors shown here come from a man aged 18-30 years with Graves' ophthalmopathy.

This clonotype was seen ten or more times. This chain links TRBV28 with TRBJ2-7, with a tentative D call TRBD1 (6 bases). The germline V gene has CDR1 MDHEN and CDR2 SYDVKM. The CDR3 is 15 residues long. V shed 5 bases and J shed 5 bases, with 19 bases lying between them. Here the CDR3 DNA reads TGTGCCAGCAGTAACCTCAGGGGACCGCTCGACGAGCAGTACTTC. Amino acid sequence: CASSNLRGPLDEQYF.

Many counts were recorded for this clonotype. The chain couples TRBV19 to TRBJ1-5, with 10 bases fitting TRBD1. With 3 bases clipped from V and 2 bases from J, the junction kept 16 bases outside the gene matches. The CDR3 covers 20 residues. The V gene's germline CDR1 is LNHDA and CDR2 SQIVND (reference sequence). CDR3 region: CASSIRPGTGERRRNQPQHF. The DNA for the CDR3 is TGTGCCAGTAGTATCCGACCCGGGACAGGGGAACGTCGTCGCAATCAGCCCCAGCATTTT.

This clonotype was seen many times. The chain combines TRBV6-2 or TRBV6-3 with TRBJ2-1; maybe TRBD2 (6 bases). The CDR3 consists of 15 residues. Looked up from germline, CDR1 is MNHEY and CDR2 is SVGEGT. V lost 5 bases and J 6 bases, leaving 17 bases between the germline ends. The DNA for the CDR3 is TGTGCCAGCAGTGCCCGGGACTTCCGAATCAATGAGCAGTTCTTC. Translating it yields CASSARDFRINEQFF.

The CDR3 sequence is CASSPADRSNEKLFF. In DNA, the CDR3 is TGTGCCAGCAGCCCAGCAGACAGGTCTAATGAAAAACTGTTTTTT. The rearrangement links TRBV6-1 to TRBJ1-4, with a weak D call TRBD1 (6 bases). V lost 6 bases and J 3 bases, leaving 14 bases between the germline ends. There are 15 residues in the CDR3. Germline lookup yields CDR1 MNHNS and CDR2 SASEGT.

In regard to this clonotype: A read error may be the cause here, since a much bigger clone is one base away. This rearrangement joins TRBV18 to TRBJ2-7, with no clear D. Germline CDR1 is KGHSH and CDR2 is LQKENI. The length of the CDR3 is 14 residues. The CDR3 bases are TGTACCAGCTCACCACCCTTACGGACCTACGAGCAGTACTTC. Residues: CTSSPPLRTYEQYF.

The sample holds a few counts of this clonotype. In nucleotides, the CDR3 is TGTGCCACCAGTGATTTAACACTGAACACCGGGGAGCTGTTTTTT. It codes for CATSDLTLNTGELFF. V and J are TRBV24-1 and TRBJ2-2, with unresolved D. V dropped 1 base and J dropped 1 base, with 6 bases sitting between them. The germline V gene encodes CDR1 KGHDR and CDR2 SFDVKD. This CDR3 region has 15 residues.

This rearrangement joins TRBV5-1 to TRBJ2-5; perhaps TRBD1 as D (5 bases). V was clipped by 3 bases and J by 1 base, with 16 bases between them. Germline CDR1 SGHRS, CDR2 YFSETQ. The CDR3 sequence is 16 residues long. CDR3: CASSWHRNHPQETQYF. CDR3 nucleotides: TGCGCCAGCAGCTGGCACAGGAACCACCCCCAAGAGACCCAGTACTTC. Using reference TRBV5-1 and TRBJ2-5 for the parts outside the CDR3, the full variable domain is KAGVTQTPRYLIKTRGQQVTLSCSPISGHRSVSWYQQTPGQGLQFLFEYFSETQRNKGNFPGRFSGRQFSNSRSEMNVSTLELGDSALYLCASSWHRNHPQETQYFGPGTRLLVL.

Only a few counts were recorded for this clonotype. The chain recombines TRBV4-1 with TRBJ2-4; a possible D gene is TRBD2 (6 bases). The CDR3 has 16 amino acids. CDR1 is MGHRA, CDR2 YSYEKL, per germline. V lost 4 bases and J lost 0, with 13 bases in between. The chain's CDR3 is CASSRTGGIAKNIQYF. As DNA, the CDR3 is TGCGCCAGCAGCCGTACTGGGGGGATAGCCAAAAACATTCAGTACTTC.

V gene TRBV6-1 combines with J gene TRBJ1-1, with a possible D match to TRBD1 (6 bases). The CDR3 contains 15 residues. Germline CDR1 and CDR2: MNHNS and SASEGT. The germline V and J ends were trimmed by 5 bases and 5 bases, with 18 bases remaining between them. CDR3 DNA sequence: TGTGCCAGCAGTCCCATCGGGCAGGGGAATACTGAAGCTTTCTTT. Protein product: CASSPIGQGNTEAFF.

In its sample, this clonotype was seen many times. The rearrangement links TRBV6-1 to TRBJ1-1, with TRBD1 identical over 8 bases. CDR3 length: 13 residues. J was trimmed by 4 bases and V by 6 bases; bases with no gene match: 4. CDR1 MNHNS and CDR2 SASEGT come from the germline V gene. The CDR3 nucleotides read TGTGCCAGCAGACGGACAGGGAGCACTGAAGCTTTCTTT. It specifies CASRRTGSTEAFF.

This clonotype occurred many times. The J gene is TRBJ2-3, the V gene TRBV7-9; 10 bases are a match to TRBD2. V lost 0 bases and J lost 1; bases outside the gene matches: 4. The CDR3 contains 17 residues. Germline lookup yields CDR1 SEHNR and CDR2 FQNEAQ (reference sequence). The CDR3 is CASSLAPTSGRTDTQYF. The DNA for the CDR3 is TGTGCCAGCAGCTTAGCCCCGACTAGCGGGCGCACAGATACGCAGTATTTT.

V and J are TRBV5-1 and TRBJ2-7; 9 bases are a match to TRBD1. J lost 6 bases, V lost 4 bases, and 11 bases had no gene match. Germline V gives CDR1 SGHRS, CDR2 YFSETQ. The CDR3 totals 15 residues. This CDR3 reads CASSQDWTGVGEQYF. The CDR3 nucleotides are TGCGCCAGCAGCCAAGATTGGACAGGGGTTGGCGAGCAGTACTTC.

This clonotype occurred many times. The chain joins TRBV20-1 to TRBJ2-1; 10 bases are a match to TRBD1. Germline assignment: CDR1 DFQATT and CDR2 SNEGSKA (reference sequence). After removal of 3 bases from V and 10 bases from J, the junction contained 6 bases not matched to a gene. The CDR3 has 13 residues. The CDR3 nucleotides are TGCAGTGCTAGGGACAGGGGGTTTGGAGAGCAGTTCTTC. It translates to CSARDRGFGEQFF.

The gene calls are TRBV13 and TRBJ2-3; D is undetermined. The CDR3 runs to 16 residues. Germline assignment: CDR1 PRHDT and CDR2 FYEKMQ (reference sequence). The V end lost 1 base, the J end lost 0 bases, and 11 bases lay between the germline ends. The CDR3 loop reads CASSLASALSTDTQYF. Here the CDR3 DNA reads TGTGCCAGCAGCTTAGCAAGCGCGTTAAGCACAGATACGCAGTATTTT.

V and J are TRBV6-1 and TRBJ2-3, with 8 positions matching TRBD2. The CDR3 runs 15 residues. J was trimmed by 5 bases and V by 7 bases; bases with no gene match: 11. CDR1 and CDR2 from the germline V gene are MNHNS and SASEGT. This CDR3 reads CASKRTGGPVDTQYF. The DNA of the CDR3 is TGTGCCAGCAAAAGGACGGGGGGGCCGGTAGATACGCAGTATTTT.

This clonotype has a count of ten or more. The J gene is TRBJ2-1, the V gene TRBV11-3; D ambiguous. This CDR3 is built from 13 residues. The V gene's germline CDR1 is SGHNT and CDR2 YENEEA. Trimming left V 5 bases short and J 7 bases short, with 12 bases between. Written as DNA, the CDR3 is TGTGCCAGCAGCGTTAATAGGGTTAATGAGCAGTTCTTC. Translating it yields CASSVNRVNEQFF.

The chain recombines TRBV7-6 with TRBJ2-3; 9 nucleotides agree with TRBD1. The V gene's germline CDR1 is SGHVS and CDR2 FNYEAQ. The CDR3 is 16 amino acids. J lost 0 bases, V lost 6 bases, and 7 bases had no gene match. The DNA of the CDR3 is TGTGCCAGCAGTAACAGGGGGCGCGTGAGCACAGATACGCAGTATTTT. It codes for CASSNRGRVSTDTQYF.

This clonotype was seen only a few times. The chain uses TRBV10-2 and TRBJ1-5; D unclear. The germline V and J ends were trimmed by 3 bases and 1 base, with 13 bases remaining between them. The CDR3 sequence is 16 residues long. Germline loops: CDR1 WSHSY, CDR2 SAAADI. CDR3 nucleotides: TGCGCCAGCAGTGAAGCCCCCGGGAACAGCAATCAGCCCCAGCATTTT. It codes for CASSEAPGNSNQPQHF.

On this clonotype itself: With a much larger clone just one base away, this may be a read error. The chain links TRBV7-8 to TRBJ2-3; 7 nucleotides agree with TRBD2. CDR1 SGHVS and CDR2 FQNEAQ come from the germline V gene. This CDR3 has 16 residues. The CDR3 is CASSSRTGTTSDAQYF. The CDR3 DNA follows: TGTGCCAGCAGCTCGAGAACCGGGACTACCTCAGATGCGCAGTATTTT.

The sample holds a few counts of this clonotype. This sequence joins TRBV20-1 and TRBJ2-7; D call uncertain. This CDR3 spans 15 amino acids. V was shortened by 0 bases and J by 1 base, with 13 bases between the two germline ends. Germline CDR1 DFQATT, CDR2 SNEGSKA (reference sequence). The CDR3 sequence is CSARDLRRGSYEQYF. The CDR3 coding sequence is TGCAGTGCTAGAGATCTCCGGCGCGGTTCCTACGAGCAGTACTTC.